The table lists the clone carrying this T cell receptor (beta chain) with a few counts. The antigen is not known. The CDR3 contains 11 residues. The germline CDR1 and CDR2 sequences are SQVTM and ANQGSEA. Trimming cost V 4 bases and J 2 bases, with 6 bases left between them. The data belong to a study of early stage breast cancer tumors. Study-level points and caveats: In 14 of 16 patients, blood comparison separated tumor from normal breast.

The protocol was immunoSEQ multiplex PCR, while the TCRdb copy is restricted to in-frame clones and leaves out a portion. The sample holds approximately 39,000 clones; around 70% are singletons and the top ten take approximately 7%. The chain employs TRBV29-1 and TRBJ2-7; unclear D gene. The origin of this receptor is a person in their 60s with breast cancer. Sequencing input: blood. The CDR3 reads CSVVHAYEQYF. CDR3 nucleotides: TGCAGCGTTGTGCATGCCTACGAGCAGTACTTC.